This T cell receptor beta chain was captured by sequencing in a study of blood T cell repertoires in COVID-19. Overall study: Both acute and convalescent COVID-19 samples were obtained from the United States, Italy and Spain. Sources were T cells, B-cell-depleted T cells, or PBMCs; the material itself was cDNA or gDNA.

The V gene end was trimmed by 4 bases and the J gene end by 7 bases; junction bases not matched to a gene: 9. This CDR3 spans 16 amino acids. Germline V lookup: CDR1 LGHNA, CDR2 YSLEER. As processed by the authors: Scientists estimated how many nucleated cells there were by amplifying reference gene primers. TCRdb keeps only in-frame clones here, not all; method: immunoSEQ multiplex PCR. The V and J calls and clone size are taken from that table; D and trimming were inferred from the DNA. The sample yields roughly 180,000 clones, about 70% seen once. This clone was counted a few times. The chain combines TRBV4-3 with TRBJ1-6, with 8 bases that match TRBD1. The sequence was obtained from a woman aged 45-60 years with active or convalescent COVID-19. Sequencing was done on a sample of peripheral blood. The CDR3 region has the DNA TGCGCCAGCAGCCGAGGAAACAGGGGGGAGAATTCACCCCTCCACTTT. This translates into CASSRGNRGENSPLHF.